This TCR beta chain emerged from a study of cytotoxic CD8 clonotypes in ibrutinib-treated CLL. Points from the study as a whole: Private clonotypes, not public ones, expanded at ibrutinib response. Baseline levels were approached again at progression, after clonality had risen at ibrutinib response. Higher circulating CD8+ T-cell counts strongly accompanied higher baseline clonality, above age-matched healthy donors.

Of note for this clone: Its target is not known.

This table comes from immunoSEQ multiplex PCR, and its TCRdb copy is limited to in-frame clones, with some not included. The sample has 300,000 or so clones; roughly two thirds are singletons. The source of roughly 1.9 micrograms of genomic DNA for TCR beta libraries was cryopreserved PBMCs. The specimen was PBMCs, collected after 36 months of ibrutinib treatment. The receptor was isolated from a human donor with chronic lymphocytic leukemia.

CDR3 sequence (DNA): TGTGCCAGCAGCGCTCACGGACAGTCCTATGGCTACACCTTC. Protein sequence: CASSAHGQSYGYTF. The chain links TRBV9 to TRBJ1-2; D is possibly TRBD1 (6 bases). The CDR3 spans 14 residues. Germline V gene lookup returns CDR1 SGDLS and CDR2 YYNGEE. Trimming cost V 3 bases and J 4 bases, with 13 bases left between them.